This is a list of T cell receptor beta chains from one sample in a study of blood T cell repertoires in COVID-19. The protocol was immunoSEQ multiplex PCR, while the TCRdb copy is restricted to in-frame clones and leaves out a portion. The data show about 280,000 clones, with around 90% seen just once and 0.85% to 0.95% held by the top ten. Sequencing was done on a sample of peripheral blood. Source of these receptors: a woman aged 40 to 50 who had recovered from COVID-19. CDR3s leave out the opening cysteine and the closing phenylalanine or tryptophan.

v_call: TRBV4-1
j_call: TRBJ2-7
cdr3_aa: ASSPLLADSYEQY

v_call: TRBV7-3
j_call: TRBJ1-2
cdr3_aa: ASSATGATGYT

v_call: TRBV28
j_call: TRBJ1-2
cdr3_aa: ASTIGANYGYT

v_call: TRBV7-2
j_call: TRBJ2-7
cdr3_aa: ASSPLAGSSYEQY

v_call: TRBV29-1
j_call: TRBJ2-7
cdr3_aa: SVSGADDSAYEQY

v_call: TRBV19
j_call: TRBJ2-7
cdr3_aa: ASSMGPRDEQY

v_call: TRBV4-1
j_call: TRBJ2-7
cdr3_aa: ASRLAGGGPYEQY

v_call: TRBV19
j_call: TRBJ2-5
cdr3_aa: ASSIGTSGLKETQY

v_call: TRBV7-9
j_call: TRBJ2-7
cdr3_aa: ASSRGGGSSSYEQY

v_call: TRBV9
j_call: TRBJ2-5
cdr3_aa: ASSVASSGSAQETQY

v_call: TRBV21-1
j_call: TRBJ2-7
cdr3_aa: ASKRTPNYEQY

v_call: TRBV5-6
j_call: TRBJ2-5
cdr3_aa: ASSLYLAGALQETQY

v_call: TRBV3-1/TRBV3-2
j_call: TRBJ2-1
cdr3_aa: ASSQRLVRHEQF

v_call: TRBV15
j_call: TRBJ2-7
cdr3_aa: ATSLLGQSGEQY

v_call: TRBV7-8
j_call: TRBJ1-1
cdr3_aa: ASSLPGGIGSEAF

v_call: TRBV7-9
j_call: TRBJ2-7
cdr3_aa: ASSRRDSKTKY

v_call: TRBV24-1
j_call: TRBJ2-5
cdr3_aa: ATSDLRRGGETQY

v_call: TRBV10-3
j_call: TRBJ2-1
cdr3_aa: AISESLTRSGNEQF

v_call: TRBV4-2
j_call: TRBJ2-3
cdr3_aa: ASSQATGDRLDTQY

v_call: TRBV5-1
j_call: TRBJ2-2
cdr3_aa: ASSLVGPAGGELF

v_call: TRBV30
j_call: TRBJ1-1
cdr3_aa: AWSVHLTEAF

v_call: TRBV7-7
j_call: TRBJ2-5
cdr3_aa: ASSLVGGTAETQY

v_call: TRBV19
j_call: TRBJ1-2
cdr3_aa: ASSTGGSYNYGYT

v_call: TRBV7-9
j_call: TRBJ1-5
cdr3_aa: ASSSDRGDTKSNQPQH

v_call: TRBV10-1
j_call: TRBJ2-2
cdr3_aa: ASSGFSGELF

v_call: TRBV11-1
j_call: TRBJ2-3
cdr3_aa: ASGSGTSGTDTQY

v_call: TRBV6-5
j_call: TRBJ2-3
cdr3_aa: ASSQGTGTDTQY

v_call: TRBV24-1
j_call: TRBJ2-1
cdr3_aa: ATSTRRVSGSNEQF

v_call: TRBV29-1
j_call: TRBJ1-1
cdr3_aa: SVDTNTEAF

v_call: TRBV9
j_call: TRBJ2-1
cdr3_aa: ASSPRGGTGIHNEQF

v_call: TRBV1
j_call: TRBJ2-5
cdr3_aa: TSSQPPGTHRY